What follows are 27 T cell receptor beta chains derived from one specimen sequenced in a study of immune heterogeneity within non-small cell lung tumors. Bulk tumor gDNA, roughly 600 ng per sample, served as the TCR template. Collection of several biopsies per primary tumor, spaced far apart, took place during surgery. Patients with untreated, newly diagnosed non-small cell lung cancer underwent curative surgery. Multiplex PCR with 32 V and 13 J primers amplified TCR beta CDR3. Using its own MiXCR run on the multiplex PCR reads, TCRdb lists one record per CDR3 protein. Among 2,500 to 3,000 distinct CDR3 sequences listed, roughly a quarter were seen once. Material for sequencing was lung tumor tissue. These receptors all stem from a man aged 60-69 years with non-small cell lung cancer.

By share of the sample, this clonotype is medium-sized. The chain recombines TRBV6-1 with TRBJ1-3; no reliable D call. Per the germline V gene, CDR1 is MNHNS and CDR2 is SASEGT. Trimming shortened V by 3 bases and J by 11 bases, and 14 bases separated the two germline ends. The length of the CDR3 is 13 residues. CDR3 in amino acids: CASSDGVGNAIYF. The CDR3 region has the DNA TGTGCCAGCAGTGACGGGGTCGGAAATGCCATATATTTT.

V and J are TRBV9 and TRBJ1-2; TRBD1 might be the D (6 bases). The CDR3 totals 12 residues. V was cut by 3 bases and J by 3 bases, with 6 bases left in between. CDR1 is SGDLS, CDR2 YYNGEE, per germline. CDR3 bases: TGTGCCAGCAGCGAGGGGGACTATGGCTACACCTTC. Its protein product is CASSEGDYGYTF.

This clonotype rates as medium-sized (0.01 to 0.1%). This chain joins TRBV5-6 and TRBJ1-6; D perhaps matches TRBD1 (5 bases). This CDR3 contains 16 residues. Germline CDR1 reads SGHDT; CDR2 reads YYEEEE. V lost 2 bases, J lost 6 bases, and 15 bases lay in between. CDR3 sequence (DNA): TGTGCCAGCAGCTTCGCTTCGGGACTTATTAATTCACCCCTCCACTTT. It codes for CASSFASGLINSPLHF.

Details on this clonotype: A much bigger clone sits one base away, suggesting this may be a read error. The rearrangement links TRBV5-6 to TRBJ2-7; D ambiguous. The germline V gene encodes CDR1 SGHDT and CDR2 YYEEEE. This CDR3 comprises 15 residues. The CDR3 DNA is TGTCCCAGCAGCTTCTCGCCAGATAGCTCCTACGAGCAGTACTTC. Encoded protein: CPSSFSPDSSYEQYF. Full variable domain (outside the CDR3, taken from reference TRBV5-6 and TRBJ2-7): DAGVTQSPTHLIKTRGQQVTLRCSPKSGHDTVSWYQQALGQGPQFIFQYYEEEERQRGNFPDRFSGHQFPNYSSELNVNALLLGDSALYLCPSSFSPDSSYEQYFGPGTRLTVT.

By share, this clonotype ranks as medium-sized. This sequence joins TRBV11-1 and TRBJ1-4; 7 bases line up with TRBD1. From germline, CDR1 is SGHAT and CDR2 FQDESV (reference sequence). V lost 5 bases to trimming and J lost 3 bases; unmatched junction nucleotides: 6. The length of the CDR3 is 15 residues. The CDR3 coding sequence is TGTGCCAGCAGCGCAACCGGGACAGCTAATGAAAAACTGTTTTTT. This encodes CASSATGTANEKLFF.

This clonotype was seen a few times. V and J are TRBV7-3 and TRBJ2-3, with D maybe TRBD1 (6 bases). Trimming left V 1 base short and J 2 bases short, with 13 bases between. Germline CDR1 is SGHTA and CDR2 is FQGTGA. The CDR3 is 16 residues long. The CDR3 region is CASSLMSQGNTDTQYF. CDR3 sequence (DNA): TGTGCCAGCAGCTTAATGTCACAGGGTAACACAGATACGCAGTATTTT.

The rearrangement uses TRBV7-3 and TRBJ1-5; D gene unclear. Germline V lookup: CDR1 SGHTA, CDR2 FQGTGA. This CDR3 contains 10 residues. Trimming took 9 bases from V and 7 from J, leaving 7 bases between them. The CDR3 DNA reads as TGTGCCAGGTTTGGACAGCCCCAGCATTTT. Translation: CARFGQPQHF.

This clonotype is labeled medium-sized (0.01 to 0.1%). DNA of the CDR3: TGTGCCAGCTCACCGGGAGGGGAGTACAAAAATGAGCAGTTCTTC. This translates into CASSPGGEYKNEQFF. The chain carries TRBV18 and TRBJ2-1, with 7 bases lining up with TRBD2. V was pared by 3 bases and J by 7 bases, with 9 bases of the junction left unmatched. The CDR3 runs to 15 residues. Germline-derived CDR1 and CDR2 are KGHSH and LQKENI.

On this clonotype itself: A much bigger clone sits one base away, suggesting this may be a read error. The V and J genes are TRBV7-6 and TRBJ2-3; D gene unclear. The CDR3 is made up of 12 amino acids. The V end lost 5 bases, the J end lost 4 bases, and 7 bases lay between the germline ends. Germline V gene data show CDR1 as SGHVS and CDR2 as FNYEAQ. CDR3 in amino acids: CASSGTPDTQYF. CDR3 in DNA: TGTGCCAGCAGCGGTACGCCAGATACGCAGTATTTT.

This clonotype is categorized as medium-sized. The chain links TRBV5-1 to TRBJ2-5, with D perhaps TRBD1 (5 bases). V was clipped by 4 bases and J by 4 bases, with 14 bases between them. CDR1 and CDR2 from the germline V gene are SGHRS and YFSETQ. This CDR3 comprises 14 residues. CDR3: CASSTGSSRETQYF. As DNA, the CDR3 is TGCGCCAGCAGCACAGGTTCGTCGCGAGAGACCCAGTACTTC.

This clonotype is labeled medium-sized. This CDR3 is CASSFTGAVNYGYTF. Written as DNA, the CDR3 is TGTGCCAGCAGTTTTACAGGGGCAGTTAACTATGGCTACACCTTC. V is TRBV28 and J is TRBJ1-2, with 7 bases fitting TRBD1. J gave up 1 base and V 3 bases, and 5 bases lay outside the gene matches. This CDR3 is 15 amino acids long. Germline CDR1 reads MDHEN; CDR2 reads SYDVKM.

Note on this clonotype: Just one base apart from a much larger clone, this may be a read error. The chain employs TRBV10-3 and TRBJ2-3, with D uncertain. This CDR3 region has 13 residues. Germline V CDR1 and CDR2: ENHRY, SYGVKD. CDR3 amino acids: CAISPTLTDTKYF. Written as DNA, the CDR3 is TGTGCCATCAGCCCGACTTTAACAGATACGAAGTATTTT.

By sample share, this clonotype is large (0.1 to 1%). This chain joins TRBV12-3 or TRBV12-4 and TRBJ1-1, with TRBD1 as a possible D gene (6 bases). Trimming cost V 5 bases and J 9 bases, with 19 bases left between them. This CDR3 region has 14 residues. The chain's CDR3 is CASSHGRGNNKAFF. The CDR3 region has the DNA TGTGCCAGCAGTCACGGTAGGGGGAATAATAAAGCTTTCTTT.

Note on this clonotype: A read error may be the cause here, since a much bigger clone is one base away. The V call is TRBV11-2, the J call TRBJ2-5, with unresolved D. V lost 5 bases, J lost 3 bases, and 22 bases lay in between. Germline loops: CDR1 SGHAT, CDR2 FQNNGV. CDR3 size: 17 residues. CDR3: CASSLHQFVCDKETQYF. CDR3 in DNA: TGTGCCAGCAGCCTACACCAATTCGTGTGTGACAAAGAGACCCAGTACTTC.

J is TRBJ1-5 and V is TRBV5-1; 7 bases agree with TRBD1. V lost 4 bases, J lost 3 bases, and 4 bases stayed unmatched. The CDR3 has 14 residues. Germline CDR1 reads SGHRS; CDR2 reads YFSETQ. This CDR3 is CASSIGQDNQPQHF. The CDR3 DNA sequence: TGCGCCAGCAGCATCGGACAGGACAATCAGCCCCAGCATTTT.

By share, this clonotype ranks as medium-sized. At one end the junction does not follow the germline gene, possibly because of a read error. This chain uses TRBV30 with TRBJ2-1, with 7 bases fitting TRBD2. Germline CDR1 and CDR2: GTSNPN and SVGIG (reference sequence). The CDR3 extends over 13 amino acids. This CDR3 is CAGRVDSYNEQFF. The CDR3 coding sequence is TGTGCCGGGAGGGTTGACTCATACAATGAGCAGTTCTTC.

This clonotype ranks as medium-sized. The J gene is TRBJ1-5, the V gene TRBV5-1, with D tentatively TRBD1 (6 bases). V was shortened by 0 bases and J by 4 bases, with 20 bases between the two germline ends. Germline V gene data show CDR1 as SGHRS and CDR2 as YFSETQ. CDR3 length: 18 residues. The CDR3 DNA reads as TGCGCCAGCAGCTTGGTACCCACAGGGACGGGTGGGAATCAGCCCCAGCATTTT. Translating gives CASSLVPTGTGGNQPQHF.

In this sample, this clonotype is medium-sized. The V gene is TRBV28, the J gene TRBJ2-2, with a weak D call TRBD1 (5 bases). The V gene lost 3 bases and the J gene lost 7 bases, with 6 bases spanning the gap. Germline V gives CDR1 MDHEN, CDR2 SYDVKM. This CDR3 has 12 amino acids. Here the CDR3 reads CASSLTDGELFF. The CDR3 DNA is TGTGCCAGCAGTTTGACAGACGGGGAGCTGTTTTTT.

Concerning this clonotype: A much larger clone differs by one base, so this may be a read error. The V call is TRBV18, the J call TRBJ1-4; TRBD1 agrees at 7 bases. Germline values: CDR1 KGHSH, CDR2 LQKENI. The length of the CDR3 is 13 residues. CDR3 nucleotide sequence: TGTACCAGCTCACCGGGACAGAACGAAAAACTGTTTTTT. Its protein product is CTSSPGQNEKLFF.

This sequence joins TRBV12-3 or TRBV12-4 and TRBJ2-1; D unclear. The CDR3 has 13 residues. Trimming pared 6 bases from V and 10 bases from J, leaving 16 bases between. The CDR3 DNA sequence: TGTGCCAGCAGCAAGACTGGCGGAGACGAGCAGTTCTTC. It specifies CASSKTGGDEQFF.

This clonotype is deemed medium-sized. This chain joins TRBV7-9 and TRBJ2-6; a weak D match, TRBD2 (5 bases). With 5 bases removed from V and 0 bases from J, the gap between germline ends came to 5 bases. The germline CDR1 and CDR2 sequences are SEHNR and FQNEAQ (reference sequence). This CDR3 has 14 amino acids. The CDR3 DNA reads as TGTGCCAGCAGCGGGAGCTCTGGGGCCAACGTCCTGACTTTC. Encoded protein: CASSGSSGANVLTF. Looking up the rest from reference TRBV7-9 and TRBJ2-6 gives the full variable domain: DTGVSQNPRHKITKRGQNVTFRCDPISEHNRLYWYRQTLGQGPEFLTYFQNEAQLEKSRLLSDRFSAERPKGSFSTLEIQRTEQGDSAMYLCASSGSSGANVLTFGAGSRLTVL.

This clonotype is large. This sequence joins TRBV5-1 and TRBJ1-2; 8 bases line up with TRBD1. Germline-derived CDR1 and CDR2 are SGHRS and YFSETQ. J gave up 8 bases and V 5 bases, and 11 bases lay outside the gene matches. The CDR3 is 14 residues long. CDR3 sequence (DNA): TGCGCCAGCAGGAACGACAGGGGAGTGGGGGGCTACACCTTC. Translating it yields CASRNDRGVGGYTF.

This clonotype is medium-sized. The chain combines TRBV20-1 with TRBJ2-5; 10 bases agree with TRBD2. Germline V lookup: CDR1 DFQATT, CDR2 SNEGSKA (reference sequence). The trim removed 5 bases at V and 5 bases at J, leaving 11 bases unmatched. The CDR3 runs to 15 residues. CDR3 in DNA: TGCAGTGCTCTCCTTCTAGCGGGAGCCGGGGAGACCCAGTACTTC. Its translation is CSALLLAGAGETQYF.

A remark on this clonotype: Mismatch with germline at one junction end may stem from a read error. The chain links TRBV19 to TRBJ2-6; D call uncertain. In germline, CDR1 is LNHDA, CDR2 SQIVND (reference sequence). CDR3 size: 13 residues. The CDR3 sequence: CSSRIQGANVLTF. For the CDR3, the DNA is TGTTCCAGTAGAATACAGGGGGCCAACGTCCTGACTTTC.

This clonotype ranks as medium-sized (0.01 to 0.1%). The chain combines TRBV20-1 with TRBJ1-1, with TRBD1 as a possible D gene (6 bases). Germline V gives CDR1 DFQATT, CDR2 SNEGSKA (reference sequence). V shed 6 bases and J shed 4 bases, with 15 bases lying between them. The CDR3 runs 13 residues. The CDR3 coding sequence is TGCAGTGCGAGGGGGTGGAGGTTCACTGAAGCTTTCTTT. As protein: CSARGWRFTEAFF.

The chain links TRBV19 to TRBJ2-6; D call uncertain. CDR1 is LNHDA and CDR2 is SQIVND in the germline V gene (reference sequence). With 10 bases removed from V and 4 bases from J, the gap between germline ends came to 11 bases. The CDR3 totals 13 residues. The CDR3 DNA reads TGTGCCAATAGAATACAGGGGGCCAACGTCCTGACTTTC. Its translation is CANRIQGANVLTF.

This clonotype appeared a few times. A single base separates this from a much larger clone, so it may be a read error. This chain links TRBV2 with TRBJ2-2; possibly TRBD1 for D (6 bases). Germline assignment: CDR1 SNHLY and CDR2 FYNNEI. The CDR3 extends over 13 amino acids. CDR3 amino acids: CVSRDTPTGELFF. The CDR3 bases are TGTGTCAGCCGGGACACACCCACCGGGGAGCTGTTTTTT.